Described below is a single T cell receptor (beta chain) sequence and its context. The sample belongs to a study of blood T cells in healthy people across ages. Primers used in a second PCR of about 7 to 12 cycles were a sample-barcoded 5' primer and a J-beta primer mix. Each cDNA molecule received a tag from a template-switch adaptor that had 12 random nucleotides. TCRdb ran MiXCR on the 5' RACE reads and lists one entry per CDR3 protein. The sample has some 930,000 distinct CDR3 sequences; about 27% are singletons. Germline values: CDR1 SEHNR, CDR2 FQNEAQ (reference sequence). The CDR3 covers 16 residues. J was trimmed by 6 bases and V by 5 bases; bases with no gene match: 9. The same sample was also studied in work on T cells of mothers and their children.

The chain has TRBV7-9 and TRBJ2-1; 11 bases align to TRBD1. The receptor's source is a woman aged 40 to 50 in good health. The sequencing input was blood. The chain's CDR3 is CASSPTGTGGFNEQFF. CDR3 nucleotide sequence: TGTGCCAGCAGCCCTACCGGGACAGGGGGATTCAATGAGCAGTTCTTC.